Listed below are T cell receptor beta chains from one sample, sequenced in a study of cytotoxic CD8 clonotypes in ibrutinib-treated CLL. Clones were sequenced by immunoSEQ multiplex PCR, and TCRdb holds only the in-frame ones, with some missing. The table lists about 130,000 clones, approximately 85% of them singletons. The sample in question was PBMCs, obtained after 24 months of ibrutinib treatment. All receptors derive from a human donor with chronic lymphocytic leukemia. Both conserved end residues are part of each CDR3. A D gene is named only where the DNA matches it firmly. For some rows the clone size is stated as once, few or many, or as a class when expanded; others skip it.

clone_size	j_call	d_call	v_call	cdr3_aa	cdr3_nt
NA	TRBJ1-2	TRBD1	TRBV28	CASLQTAGTGALGYTF	TGTGCCAGCCTACAAACCGCCGGGACAGGTGCTCTGGGCTACACCTTC
NA	TRBJ1-1	NA	TRBV6-6	CASSRPQGMNTEAFF	TGTGCCAGCAGTAGGCCGCAGGGAATGAACACTGAAGCTTTCTTT
NA	TRBJ2-3	TRBD2	TRBV7-2	CASSGTADTQYF	TGTGCCTCTAGCGGGACCGCAGATACGCAGTATTTT
NA	TRBJ2-3	TRBD1	TRBV7-9	CASSFGQGSTDTQYF	TGTGCCAGCAGCTTCGGACAGGGGAGCACAGATACGCAGTATTTT
NA	TRBJ2-5	NA	TRBV4-3	CASSQDIRETQYF	TGCGCCAGCAGCCAGGATATTAGAGAGACCCAGTACTTC
NA	TRBJ2-1	TRBD2	TRBV4-2	CASSVRLAGNRYNEQFF	TGTGCCAGCAGCGTAAGACTAGCGGGGAATCGTTACAATGAGCAGTTCTTC
NA	TRBJ2-7	NA	TRBV9	CASSVGPGYEQYF	TGTGCCAGCAGCGTAGGCCCCGGGTACGAGCAGTACTTC
NA	TRBJ2-6	TRBD1	TRBV6-5	CASSVDRVGANVLTF	TGTGCCAGCAGTGTGGACAGGGTTGGGGCCAACGTCCTGACTTTC
few	TRBJ1-1	NA	TRBV11-2	CASTFGGVAEAFF	TGTGCCAGCACCTTCGGGGGGGTGGCAGAAGCTTTCTTT
NA	TRBJ1-2	NA	TRBV9	CASSPRPGHLSGYTF	TGTGCCAGCAGCCCGAGACCGGGACATCTATCGGGCTACACCTTC
NA	TRBJ2-3	NA	TRBV19	CASNRYSTDTQYF	TGTGCCAGTAACCGGTATAGCACAGATACGCAGTATTTT
NA	TRBJ2-5	NA	TRBV2	CAPTRASEETQYF	TGTGCCCCAACCAGGGCATCTGAAGAGACCCAGTACTTC
NA	TRBJ2-3	NA	TRBV5-1	CASSVRGPTDTQYF	TGCGCCAGCAGCGTGCGGGGCCCCACAGATACGCAGTATTTT
NA	TRBJ2-5	NA	TRBV5-1	CASSPSSGTWETQYF	TGCGCCAGCAGCCCTTCGAGCGGAACGTGGGAGACCCAGTACTTC
NA	TRBJ2-5	NA	TRBV30	CAWSRQRIQYF	TGTGCCTGGAGTCGACAGAGAATACAGTACTTC
NA	TRBJ1-2	NA	TRBV19	CASSIRASAGYTF	TGTGCCAGTAGTATCCGGGCCTCAGCTGGCTACACCTTC
NA	TRBJ2-7	TRBD2	TRBV9	CASSVPSGTTILYEQYF	TGTGCCAGCAGCGTTCCTAGCGGGACGACAATATTATACGAGCAGTACTTC
NA	TRBJ2-5	TRBD2	TRBV5-4	CASSRTRVETQYF	TGTGCCAGCAGCCGGACTAGGGTCGAGACCCAGTACTTC
NA	TRBJ1-1	NA	TRBV4-1	CASSQDRIAHGAEAFF	TGCGCCAGCAGCCAAGATCGTATAGCCCATGGGGCTGAAGCTTTCTTT
NA	TRBJ2-2	NA	TRBV5-6	CASSPLAMVGTGELFF	TGTGCCAGCAGCCCCCTAGCGATGGTTGGGACCGGGGAGCTGTTTTTT
NA	TRBJ2-3	TRBD2	TRBV7-9	CASSSGLAVTDTQYF	TGTGCCAGCAGCTCGGGACTAGCGGTTACAGATACGCAGTATTTT
NA	TRBJ1-5	NA	TRBV30	CAWSGTFGHQPQHF	TGTGCCTGGAGCGGGACTTTCGGTCATCAGCCCCAGCATTTT
NA	TRBJ1-4	NA	TRBV4-2	CASSQEGAGSREKLFF	TGTGCCAGCAGCCAAGAAGGTGCTGGGAGCCGGGAAAAACTGTTTTTT
NA	TRBJ2-2	NA	TRBV10-3	CAISDGTGELFF	TGTGCCATCTCTGACGGCACCGGGGAGCTGTTTTTT
NA	TRBJ2-7	NA	TRBV13	CASSLVGHDDGEQYF	TGTGCCAGCAGCTTAGTGGGACATGACGATGGCGAGCAGTACTTC
NA	TRBJ2-3	NA	TRBV27	CASSYLISTDTQYF	TGTGCCAGCAGCTACCTAATTAGCACAGATACGCAGTATTTT
once	TRBJ2-4	NA	TRBV28	CASSLADYKNIQYF	TGTGCCAGCAGTTTAGCGGATTACAAAAACATTCAGTACTTC
medium-sized	TRBJ2-7	TRBD2	TRBV7-2	CASRAAGGDYEQYF	TGTGCCAGCAGAGCAGCGGGGGGGGACTACGAGCAGTACTTC
NA	TRBJ1-2	NA	TRBV5-4	CASIPGGGTSFGYTF	TGTGCCAGCATCCCAGGTGGGGGGACCTCATTTGGCTACACCTTC
NA	TRBJ1-1	NA	TRBV28	CASSAINTEAFF	TGTGCCAGCAGTGCAATTAACACTGAAGCTTTCTTT
NA	TRBJ1-5	NA	TRBV5-1	CASSLAGDSNQPQHF	TGCGCCAGCAGCTTGGCAGGGGATAGCAATCAGCCCCAGCATTTT
NA	TRBJ2-7	TRBD2	TRBV5-1	CASSSSGGYEQYF	TGCGCCAGCAGCTCTAGCGGAGGCTACGAGCAGTACTTC
NA	TRBJ2-7	TRBD2	TRBV11-2	CASRENVASGNYEQYF	TGTGCCAGCAGAGAAAATGTGGCTAGCGGAAACTACGAGCAGTACTTC
NA	TRBJ1-1	NA	TRBV19	CASSKADTMNTEAFF	TGTGCCAGTAGTAAGGCAGACACCATGAACACTGAAGCTTTCTTT
NA	TRBJ2-3	NA	TRBV6-1	CASKTGLGTDTQYF	TGTGCCAGCAAAACGGGGCTAGGCACAGATACGCAGTATTTT
NA	TRBJ2-3	NA	TRBV10-3	CAIRPRDTQDTQYF	TGTGCCATCAGGCCCCGGGACACCCAAGATACGCAGTATTTT
NA	TRBJ2-3	TRBD1	TRBV4-3	CASSQDIGGGTDTQYF	TGCGCCAGCAGCCAAGATATAGGGGGCGGCACAGATACGCAGTATTTT
NA	TRBJ2-7	NA	TRBV18	CASSQGSSSYEQYF	TGTGCCAGCTCACAGGGCTCCAGCTCCTACGAGCAGTACTTC
NA	TRBJ2-6	NA	TRBV10-3	CAISPFNSGANVLTF	TGTGCCATCAGTCCGTTTAACTCTGGGGCCAACGTCCTGACTTTC
NA	TRBJ1-1	NA	TRBV9	CASSARQAMNTEAFF	TGTGCCAGCAGCGCCCGACAGGCCATGAACACTGAAGCTTTCTTT
once	TRBJ2-3	NA	TRBV5-1	CASSFIAVTDTQYF	TGCGCCAGCAGCTTCATAGCGGTCACAGATACGCAGTATTTT
NA	TRBJ1-1	NA	TRBV7-2	CAGSAQRGTEAFF	TGTGCCGGCAGCGCACAACGGGGGACTGAAGCTTTCTTT
NA	TRBJ2-2	TRBD2	TRBV18	CASSPPSSGGTGELFF	TGTGCCAGCTCACCCCCTTCTAGCGGCGGTACCGGGGAGCTGTTTTTT
NA	TRBJ2-5	NA	TRBV7-9	CASSYQLRETQYF	TGTGCCAGCAGCTACCAACTGCGAGAGACCCAGTACTTC
NA	TRBJ2-1	NA	TRBV7-8	CASSTSPGSSSEQFF	TGTGCCAGCAGCACTAGTCCCGGGTCTTCTAGTGAGCAGTTCTTC
NA	TRBJ2-5	NA	TRBV28	CASSWTRETQYF	TGTGCCAGCAGTTGGACCCGGGAGACCCAGTACTTC
NA	TRBJ2-3	NA	TRBV7-6	CASSLERTLQGADTQYF	TGTGCCAGCAGCTTAGAGAGGACTTTGCAGGGAGCAGATACGCAGTATTTT
NA	TRBJ1-1	NA	TRBV5-6	CASSPRKVNTEAFF	TGTGCCAGCAGCCCCCGAAAGGTGAACACTGAAGCTTTCTTT
NA	TRBJ2-3	TRBD1	TRBV6-1	CASSAGTGKGIGQYF	TGTGCCAGCAGCGCCGGGACAGGGAAGGGGATCGGGCAGTATTTT
few	TRBJ2-2	TRBD1	TRBV5-1	CASSYRGMGTGELFF	TGCGCCAGCAGCTACAGGGGGATGGGCACCGGGGAGCTGTTTTTT
NA	TRBJ2-2	NA	TRBV5-1	CASTQQGGTGELFF	TGCGCCAGCACCCAACAGGGAGGAACCGGGGAGCTGTTTTTT
few	TRBJ1-2	TRBD1	TRBV18	CASCPTGGNYYGYTF	TGTGCCAGCTGTCCGACAGGGGGGAACTACTATGGCTACACCTTC
NA	TRBJ1-2	NA	TRBV6-1	CASSEGQDDRYGYTF	TGTGCCAGCAGTGAAGGACAGGACGATAGGTATGGCTACACCTTC
NA	TRBJ2-7	TRBD1	TRBV28	CASSSAPGTGAEQYF	TGTGCCAGCAGTTCCGCCCCCGGGACAGGGGCCGAGCAGTACTTC
NA	TRBJ1-3	NA	TRBV14	CASSQDGRGNTIYF	TGTGCCAGCAGCCAAGACGGCAGGGGAAACACCATATATTTT
once	TRBJ1-2	NA	TRBV6-1	CASSDGQQETF	TGTGCCAGCAGTGACGGACAGCAGGAAACCTTC
NA	TRBJ2-1	NA	TRBV7-7	CASSFGVERINEQFF	TGTGCCAGCAGCTTTGGGGTCGAGAGGATCAATGAGCAGTTCTTC
NA	TRBJ2-7	NA	TRBV23-1	CASSRSGRGAPYEQYF	TGCGCCAGCAGTCGAAGTGGGCGCGGGGCCCCCTACGAGCAGTACTTC
NA	TRBJ2-7	TRBD2	TRBV6-5	CASSYTIAGSPYEQYF	TGTGCCAGCAGTTACACGATAGCGGGATCTCCCTACGAGCAGTACTTC